Listed below are T cell receptor beta chains from one sample, sequenced in a study of cytomegalovirus exposure and HLA in healthy donors. The table came from immunoSEQ multiplex PCR; TCRdb's copy has only in-frame clones and leaves some out. The sample records 95,000 to 100,000 clones, roughly 79% being singletons. Source material: PBMCs. These receptor sequences come from a man aged 35 to 55 in good health and CMV-seronegative. CDR3s include the opening cysteine and the closing phenylalanine or tryptophan. D genes are given only for firm matches. Part of the rows lack a size; the others show once, few, many or a class for expanded clones.

clone_size: .
j_call: TRBJ1-1
v_call: TRBV19
d_call: TRBD1
cdr3_aa: CASSIKGASAEAFF
cdr3_nt: TGTGCCAGTAGTATAAAGGGGGCAAGCGCTGAAGCTTTCTTT

clone_size: few
j_call: TRBJ1-1
v_call: TRBV6-6
d_call: TRBD1
cdr3_aa: CASSRQGNTEAFF
cdr3_nt: TGTGCCAGCAGTCGACAGGGGAACACTGAAGCTTTCTTT

clone_size: .
j_call: TRBJ1-2
v_call: TRBV28
d_call: TRBD1
cdr3_aa: CASSPGGQGFYGYTF
cdr3_nt: TGTGCCAGCAGTCCGGGGGGACAGGGATTCTATGGCTACACCTTC

clone_size: .
j_call: TRBJ1-3
v_call: TRBV6-5
d_call: .
cdr3_aa: CASSYSGAGNTIYF
cdr3_nt: TGTGCCAGCAGTTACTCTGGGGCCGGAAACACCATATATTTT

clone_size: .
j_call: TRBJ2-1
v_call: TRBV5-6
d_call: .
cdr3_aa: CASSPVVPTRGYNEQFF
cdr3_nt: TGTGCCAGCAGCCCGGTTGTACCTACCAGAGGGTACAATGAGCAGTTCTTC

clone_size: .
j_call: TRBJ2-1
v_call: TRBV2
d_call: TRBD1
cdr3_aa: CASKPGQGGSYNEQFF
cdr3_nt: TGTGCCAGCAAACCGGGACAGGGTGGGTCCTACAATGAGCAGTTCTTC

clone_size: .
j_call: TRBJ2-5
v_call: TRBV11-2
d_call: .
cdr3_aa: CASNSGTSETQYF
cdr3_nt: TGTGCCAGCAATTCCGGGACTTCAGAGACCCAGTACTTC

clone_size: .
j_call: TRBJ1-2
v_call: TRBV5-1
d_call: TRBD1
cdr3_aa: CASSQGQEGGYTF
cdr3_nt: TGCGCCAGCAGTCAAGGACAGGAGGGCGGCTACACCTTC

clone_size: .
j_call: TRBJ1-1
v_call: TRBV7-2
d_call: TRBD1
cdr3_aa: CASSLALTGGLHTEAFF
cdr3_nt: TGTGCCAGCAGCTTAGCTCTGACAGGGGGCCTGCACACTGAAGCTTTCTTT

clone_size: .
j_call: TRBJ2-1
v_call: TRBV18
d_call: TRBD1
cdr3_aa: CASSPSRQGNEQFF
cdr3_nt: TGTGCCAGCTCACCAAGCCGACAGGGCAATGAGCAGTTCTTC

clone_size: .
j_call: TRBJ1-1
v_call: TRBV4-1
d_call: .
cdr3_aa: CASSQTFTENTEAFF
cdr3_nt: TGCGCCAGCAGCCAAACGTTTACAGAGAACACTGAAGCTTTCTTT

clone_size: .
j_call: TRBJ1-1
v_call: TRBV7-2
d_call: .
cdr3_aa: CASSLGQGTEAFF
cdr3_nt: TGTGCCAGCAGCTTAGGTCAGGGGACTGAAGCTTTCTTT

clone_size: .
j_call: TRBJ1-2
v_call: TRBV28
d_call: .
cdr3_aa: CASSPEQGGNYGYTF
cdr3_nt: TGTGCCAGCAGTCCCGAACAGGGAGGGAACTATGGCTACACCTTC

clone_size: .
j_call: TRBJ1-2
v_call: TRBV5-5
d_call: .
cdr3_aa: CASSLEGGYGYTF
cdr3_nt: TGTGCCAGCAGCTTGGAAGGAGGCTATGGCTACACCTTC

clone_size: .
j_call: TRBJ2-3
v_call: TRBV12-5
d_call: .
cdr3_aa: CASGPSTDTQYF
cdr3_nt: TGTGCTAGTGGTCCTAGCACAGATACGCAGTATTTT

clone_size: .
j_call: TRBJ1-4
v_call: TRBV5-4
d_call: TRBD1
cdr3_aa: CASSRGQPNEKLFF
cdr3_nt: TGTGCCAGCAGCCGGGGACAGCCTAATGAAAAACTGTTTTTT

clone_size: .
j_call: TRBJ1-1
v_call: TRBV19
d_call: .
cdr3_aa: CASSIDREQAYMNTEAFF
cdr3_nt: TGTGCCAGTAGTATAGATCGGGAGCAGGCCTATATGAACACTGAAGCTTTCTTT

clone_size: .
j_call: TRBJ2-5
v_call: TRBV7-9
d_call: TRBD2
cdr3_aa: CASERGSGETQYF
cdr3_nt: TGTGCCAGCGAGCGGGGTAGCGGAGAGACCCAGTACTTC

clone_size: .
j_call: TRBJ2-1
v_call: TRBV6-1
d_call: .
cdr3_aa: CASSPLYNEQFF
cdr3_nt: TGTGCCAGCAGTCCTCTCTACAATGAGCAGTTCTTC

clone_size: .
j_call: TRBJ1-3
v_call: TRBV30
d_call: .
cdr3_aa: CAWPPSGGNTIYF
cdr3_nt: TGTGCCTGGCCCCCCTCCGGGGGAAACACCATATATTTT

clone_size: once
j_call: TRBJ1-1
v_call: TRBV9
d_call: .
cdr3_aa: CASSVGGPNTEAFF
cdr3_nt: TGTGCCAGCAGCGTAGGGGGCCCCAACACTGAAGCTTTCTTT

clone_size: .
j_call: TRBJ2-7
v_call: TRBV5-1
d_call: .
cdr3_aa: CASSLGQGINEQYF
cdr3_nt: TGCGCCAGCAGCTTGGGGCAGGGGATCAACGAGCAGTACTTC

clone_size: .
j_call: TRBJ1-5
v_call: TRBV9
d_call: .
cdr3_aa: CASSVGRGNQPQHF
cdr3_nt: TGTGCCAGCAGCGTAGGCAGGGGCAATCAGCCCCAGCATTTT

clone_size: .
j_call: TRBJ2-1
v_call: TRBV10-3
d_call: TRBD1
cdr3_aa: CAISESGTGGTLHEQFF
cdr3_nt: TGTGCCATCAGTGAGTCGGGGACAGGGGGTACGCTCCACGAGCAGTTCTTC

clone_size: .
j_call: TRBJ2-7
v_call: TRBV5-6
d_call: .
cdr3_aa: CASRGTSYEQYF
cdr3_nt: TGTGCCAGCAGGGGCACCTCCTACGAGCAGTACTTC

clone_size: once
j_call: TRBJ2-5
v_call: TRBV5-1
d_call: TRBD2
cdr3_aa: CASSLEGTRGETQYF
cdr3_nt: TGCGCCAGCAGCTTGGAGGGGACTAGAGGAGAGACCCAGTACTTC

clone_size: few
j_call: TRBJ1-2
v_call: TRBV19
d_call: TRBD1
cdr3_aa: CASSRTGDNYGYTF
cdr3_nt: TGTGCCAGTAGCCGGACAGGGGACAACTATGGCTACACCTTC

clone_size: .
j_call: TRBJ2-7
v_call: TRBV29-1
d_call: .
cdr3_aa: CSVEDPSGSYEQYF
cdr3_nt: TGCAGCGTTGAAGATCCGTCAGGGTCCTACGAGCAGTACTTC

clone_size: .
j_call: TRBJ1-1
v_call: TRBV19
d_call: .
cdr3_aa: CASKVGQGNTEAFF
cdr3_nt: TGTGCCAGTAAAGTAGGGCAGGGGAACACTGAAGCTTTCTTT

clone_size: .
j_call: TRBJ1-2
v_call: TRBV7-9
d_call: TRBD1
cdr3_aa: CSSRRTGYGYTF
cdr3_nt: TGTTCCAGCAGGCGGACAGGCTATGGCTACACCTTC

clone_size: .
j_call: TRBJ1-4
v_call: TRBV5-1
d_call: .
cdr3_aa: CASSSGRGGRATNEKLFF
cdr3_nt: TGCGCCAGCAGCTCCGGGCGGGGGGGGCGAGCGACTAATGAAAAACTGTTTTTT

clone_size: .
j_call: TRBJ1-1
v_call: TRBV5-1
d_call: .
cdr3_aa: CASSYLAGGEAEAFF
cdr3_nt: TGCGCCAGCAGCTACCTGGCGGGGGGCGAAGCTGAAGCTTTCTTT

clone_size: .
j_call: TRBJ2-7
v_call: TRBV11-1
d_call: TRBD1
cdr3_aa: CASSLAGTGVDEQYF
cdr3_nt: TGTGCCAGCAGCTTAGCCGGGACAGGGGTTGACGAGCAGTACTTC

clone_size: .
j_call: TRBJ1-4
v_call: TRBV6-5
d_call: TRBD1
cdr3_aa: CASSPTTGGGEKLFF
cdr3_nt: TGTGCCAGCAGTCCGACGACAGGGGGCGGTGAAAAACTGTTTTTT

clone_size: .
j_call: TRBJ1-2
v_call: TRBV18
d_call: TRBD1
cdr3_aa: CASSPPGQEPLYGYTF
cdr3_nt: TGTGCCAGCTCACCACCGGGACAGGAGCCCCTCTATGGCTACACCTTC

clone_size: .
j_call: TRBJ1-1
v_call: TRBV29-1
d_call: .
cdr3_aa: CSIPDTEAFF
cdr3_nt: TGCAGCATCCCGGACACTGAAGCTTTCTTT

clone_size: .
j_call: TRBJ2-2
v_call: TRBV7-6
d_call: TRBD2
cdr3_aa: CASSSGLAGDVNTGELFF
cdr3_nt: TGTGCCAGCAGCTCTGGACTAGCGGGGGATGTGAACACCGGGGAGCTGTTTTTT

clone_size: .
j_call: TRBJ1-6
v_call: TRBV19
d_call: .
cdr3_aa: CASRETTRSSYNSPLHF
cdr3_nt: TGTGCCAGTAGAGAGACGACCCGGAGCTCCTATAATTCACCCCTCCACTTT

clone_size: .
j_call: TRBJ1-3
v_call: TRBV7-9
d_call: .
cdr3_aa: CSSSLEHTIYF
cdr3_nt: TGTTCCAGCAGCTTAGAGCACACCATATATTTT

clone_size: .
j_call: TRBJ1-4
v_call: TRBV9
d_call: .
cdr3_aa: CASSEAGNPNEKLFF
cdr3_nt: TGTGCCAGCAGCGAGGCGGGGAATCCTAATGAAAAACTGTTTTTT

clone_size: .
j_call: TRBJ2-7
v_call: TRBV7-9
d_call: .
cdr3_aa: CASSLATGTLYF
cdr3_nt: TGTGCCAGCAGCTTAGCGACAGGGACTTTGTACTTC

clone_size: .
j_call: TRBJ2-3
v_call: TRBV9
d_call: TRBD1
cdr3_aa: CASSYGTGSTDTQYF
cdr3_nt: TGTGCCAGCAGTTACGGGACAGGGAGCACAGATACGCAGTATTTT

clone_size: .
j_call: TRBJ2-5
v_call: TRBV19
d_call: TRBD2
cdr3_aa: CASSERGALETQYF
cdr3_nt: TGTGCCAGTAGCGAGCGGGGGGCGTTAGAGACCCAGTACTTC

clone_size: few
j_call: TRBJ1-1
v_call: TRBV7-2
d_call: .
cdr3_aa: CASSEAGVGTTEAFF
cdr3_nt: TGTGCCAGCAGCGAGGCCGGGGTGGGCACTACTGAAGCTTTCTTT

clone_size: .
j_call: TRBJ1-4
v_call: TRBV4-1
d_call: TRBD1
cdr3_aa: CASSQQQGYDEKLFF
cdr3_nt: TGCGCCAGCAGCCAACAACAGGGGTATGACGAAAAACTGTTTTTT

clone_size: .
j_call: TRBJ1-5
v_call: TRBV6-5
d_call: .
cdr3_aa: CASKREGNSNQPQHF
cdr3_nt: TGTGCCAGCAAACGGGAAGGGAATAGCAATCAGCCCCAGCATTTT

clone_size: once
j_call: TRBJ1-6
v_call: TRBV12-5
d_call: TRBD1
cdr3_aa: CASALTGVGSPLHF
cdr3_nt: TGTGCTAGTGCTTTGACAGGGGTGGGCTCACCCCTCCACTTT

clone_size: .
j_call: TRBJ1-6
v_call: TRBV5-4
d_call: .
cdr3_aa: CASSQDQALSSYNSPLHF
cdr3_nt: TGCGCCAGCAGCCAAGATCAAGCACTGAGCTCCTATAATTCACCCCTCCACTTT

clone_size: .
j_call: TRBJ2-7
v_call: TRBV11-2
d_call: TRBD2
cdr3_aa: CASSLGGGLYEQYF
cdr3_nt: TGTGCCAGCAGCTTAGGGGGGGGACTCTACGAGCAGTACTTC

clone_size: .
j_call: TRBJ2-2
v_call: TRBV2
d_call: TRBD2
cdr3_aa: CASSLLAGDANTGELFF
cdr3_nt: TGTGCCAGCAGTTTACTAGCGGGGGACGCGAACACCGGGGAGCTGTTTTTT

clone_size: .
j_call: TRBJ2-1
v_call: TRBV12-5
d_call: TRBD2
cdr3_aa: CASAWGGSSYNEQFF
cdr3_nt: TGTGCTAGTGCCTGGGGGGGAAGCTCCTACAATGAGCAGTTCTTC

clone_size: .
j_call: TRBJ2-1
v_call: TRBV28
d_call: TRBD2
cdr3_aa: CASSPSGGYEQFF
cdr3_nt: TGTGCCAGCAGTCCTAGCGGGGGCTATGAGCAGTTCTTC

clone_size: .
j_call: TRBJ1-1
v_call: TRBV19
d_call: .
cdr3_aa: CASSIAGNEAFF
cdr3_nt: TGTGCCAGTAGTATTGCAGGCAATGAAGCTTTCTTT

clone_size: .
j_call: TRBJ1-5
v_call: TRBV15
d_call: .
cdr3_aa: CATNRGAWDGQPQHF
cdr3_nt: TGTGCCACCAACCGCGGGGCTTGGGATGGTCAGCCCCAGCATTTT

clone_size: few
j_call: TRBJ1-3
v_call: TRBV15
d_call: .
cdr3_aa: CATSREDDINSGNTIYF
cdr3_nt: TGTGCCACCAGCAGAGAAGACGACATCAACTCTGGAAACACCATATATTTT

clone_size: few
j_call: TRBJ1-1
v_call: TRBV5-4
d_call: .
cdr3_aa: CASSLAGVPVAFF
cdr3_nt: TGTGCCAGCAGCTTGGCAGGGGTCCCCGTAGCTTTCTTT

clone_size: .
j_call: TRBJ2-7
v_call: TRBV18
d_call: .
cdr3_aa: CASSPPNGRGAYEQYF
cdr3_nt: TGTGCCAGCTCACCACCGAACGGCAGGGGGGCTTACGAGCAGTACTTC

clone_size: .
j_call: TRBJ2-6
v_call: TRBV2
d_call: .
cdr3_aa: CASSERRAGANVLTF
cdr3_nt: TGTGCCAGCAGTGAACGCAGGGCTGGGGCCAACGTCCTGACTTTC